This is a list of T cell receptor beta chains from one sample in a study of T cell responses to AZD1222 COVID-19 vaccine. Generated by immunoSEQ multiplex PCR, the TCRdb table keeps only in-frame clones and is missing some. The data show some 130,000 clones, 88% seen once. The starting material was peripheral blood, obtained on day 0 of AZD1222 vaccination. The receptors were gathered from an adult in good health. CDR3s include the opening cysteine and the closing phenylalanine or tryptophan. The D gene is left open where the match is weak. Part of the rows lack a size; the others show once, few, many or a class for expanded clones.

>TRBJ1-2|NA|TRBV19|TRBD1
CASSMLTGVEYGYTF
TGTGCCAGTAGTATGCTAACAGGGGTCGAATATGGCTACACCTTC
>TRBJ2-2|once|TRBV6-5|NA
CASSYSQPGELFF
TGTGCCAGCAGTTACTCCCAGCCCGGGGAGCTGTTTTTT
>TRBJ2-3|NA|TRBV15|TRBD1
CATSRGGGPSTDTQYF
TGTGCCACCAGCAGAGGAGGGGGCCCTAGCACAGATACGCAGTATTTT
>TRBJ2-2|NA|TRBV7-3|TRBD2
CASSLFLAGARSGELFF
TGTGCCAGCAGCTTATTCCTAGCGGGGGCGCGATCCGGGGAGCTGTTTTTT
>TRBJ1-1|NA|TRBV29-1|NA
CSVSHMNTEAFF
TGCAGCGTTTCGCACATGAACACTGAAGCTTTCTTT
>TRBJ1-1|NA|TRBV7-2|NA
CASSFLQGNTEAFF
TGTGCCAGCAGCTTCTTACAGGGGAACACTGAAGCTTTCTTT
>TRBJ1-2|few|TRBV5-1|TRBD1
CASGPGTGYGYTF
TGCGCCAGCGGACCCGGGACAGGGTACGGCTACACCTTC
>TRBJ2-1|NA|TRBV6-4|NA
CASSETLGGNEQFF
TGTGCCAGCAGTGAGACCCTAGGGGGAAATGAGCAGTTCTTC
>TRBJ2-7|NA|TRBV1|NA
CTSSQGDRHYEQYF
TGCACCAGCAGCCAAGGGGACAGGCACTACGAGCAGTACTTC
>TRBJ2-3|few|TRBV27|TRBD2
CASSFTSGSTDTQYF
TGTGCCAGCAGTTTTACTAGCGGGAGCACAGATACGCAGTATTTT
>TRBJ1-2|NA|TRBV29-1|NA
CSVARDGNYGYTF
TGCAGCGTTGCTCGGGACGGCAACTATGGCTACACCTTC
>TRBJ1-5|NA|TRBV2|NA
CASSGGNQPQHF
TGTGCCAGCAGTGGTGGCAATCAGCCCCAGCATTTT
>TRBJ2-5|NA|TRBV11-2|TRBD1
CASSHRDRGEETQYF
TGTGCCAGCAGCCACCGGGACAGGGGGGAAGAGACCCAGTACTTC
>TRBJ2-7|NA|TRBV7-2|TRBD1
CASSQRLGTGVPYEQYF
TGTGCCAGCAGCCAACGCCTTGGGACAGGGGTCCCCTACGAGCAGTACTTC
>TRBJ2-7|few|TRBV30|NA
CAWSDTPYEQYF
TGTGCCTGGAGTGACACCCCCTACGAGCAGTACTTC
>TRBJ1-1|NA|TRBV10-3|NA
CAIRRGQLNTEAFF
TGTGCCATCAGGAGGGGACAACTGAACACTGAAGCTTTCTTT
>TRBJ2-1|NA|TRBV27|NA
CASSPKPGGVGEQFF
TGTGCCAGCAGTCCCAAACCCGGGGGAGTAGGTGAGCAGTTCTTC
>TRBJ1-2|NA|TRBV9|NA
CASSVSGYGYTF
TGTGCCAGCAGCGTGTCGGGGTATGGCTACACCTTC
>TRBJ1-4|NA|TRBV28|NA
CASSSAEGHREKLFF
TGTGCCAGCAGTTCGGCTGAGGGCCACCGAGAAAAACTGTTTTTT
>TRBJ1-6|NA|TRBV6-2/TRBV6-3|NA
CASSYDPRSSYNSPLHF
TGTGCCAGCAGTTACGACCCCAGAAGCTCCTATAATTCACCCCTCCACTTT
>TRBJ2-3|NA|TRBV9|TRBD2
CASSAGGTDTQYF
TGTGCCAGCAGCGCGGGGGGGACAGATACGCAGTATTTT
>TRBJ2-2|once|TRBV7-2|NA
CASDPKVNTGELFF
TGTGCCAGCGATCCGAAGGTCAACACCGGGGAGCTGTTTTTT
>TRBJ1-1|NA|TRBV2|NA
CASSGMTPEAFF
TGTGCCAGCAGTGGTATGACCCCTGAAGCTTTCTTT
>TRBJ1-5|NA|TRBV4-1|NA
CASSQDGGAGWQPQHF
TGCGCCAGCAGCCAAGATGGAGGAGCGGGCTGGCAGCCCCAGCATTTT
>TRBJ1-6|NA|TRBV7-2|NA
CASSLLGGTLNSPLHF
TGTGCCAGCAGCTTACTAGGGGGAACCCTCAATTCACCCCTCCACTTT
>TRBJ1-1|NA|TRBV6-5|NA
CASSYSMNTEAFF
TGTGCCAGCAGTTACTCGATGAACACTGAAGCTTTCTTT
>TRBJ1-2|NA|TRBV28|TRBD1
CASSIIPGQGNGYTF
TGTGCCAGCAGTATCATACCGGGACAGGGAAATGGCTACACCTTC
>TRBJ2-3|NA|TRBV10-2|NA
CATRRASTDTQYF
TGCGCCACCCGAAGGGCCAGCACAGATACGCAGTATTTT
>TRBJ1-2|NA|TRBV2|NA
CASRAGGYGYTF
TGTGCCAGCAGGGCCGGGGGATATGGCTACACCTTC
>TRBJ2-7|NA|TRBV10-3|NA
CAISDGTESYEQYF
TGTGCCATCAGTGACGGGACGGAATCCTACGAGCAGTACTTC
>TRBJ1-2|NA|TRBV3-1/TRBV3-2|TRBD1
CASSRIGGQQNYGYTF
TGTGCCAGCAGCCGAATCGGGGGACAGCAAAACTATGGCTACACCTTC
>TRBJ1-5|NA|TRBV29-1|NA
CSVASYNQPQHF
TGCAGCGTTGCCAGTTACAATCAGCCCCAGCATTTT
>TRBJ2-5|NA|TRBV5-1|NA
CASTLQETQYF
TGCGCCAGCACCCTCCAAGAGACCCAGTACTTC
>TRBJ1-2|NA|TRBV4-1|NA
CASSQGQTTNYGYTF
TGCGCCAGCAGCCAAGGGCAGACAACTAACTATGGCTACACCTTC
>TRBJ2-7|NA|TRBV15|NA
CATSRDWEHEQYF
TGTGCCACCAGCAGAGATTGGGAACACGAGCAGTACTTC
>TRBJ2-3|once|TRBV11-2|NA
CASSGGLPTDTQYF
TGTGCCAGCAGCGGGGGGCTACCCACAGATACGCAGTATTTT
>TRBJ1-2|NA|TRBV19|NA
CASSQDGPGVGYTF
TGTGCCAGTAGCCAGGACGGCCCCGGTGTGGGCTACACCTTC
>TRBJ2-7|NA|TRBV11-2|NA
CASSLDTQGRYEQYF
TGTGCCAGCAGCTTAGACACACAGGGACGATACGAGCAGTACTTC
>TRBJ1-2|NA|TRBV5-1|NA
CASSRRGSHSNYGYTF
TGCGCCAGCAGCCGAAGGGGGTCGCATTCTAACTATGGCTACACCTTC
>TRBJ2-2|NA|TRBV10-2|TRBD1
CASSTGVNTGELFF
TGCGCCAGCAGTACAGGGGTGAACACCGGGGAGCTGTTTTTT
>TRBJ1-4|NA|TRBV6-1|NA
CASSENLAGWVF
TGTGCCAGCAGTGAAAATCTGGCAGGGTGGGTTTTT